Described below is a single TCR beta chain sequence and its context. Clones were sequenced by immunoSEQ multiplex PCR, and TCRdb holds only the in-frame ones, with some missing. Among 50,000 to 75,000 clones listed, around 76% were seen once. V lost 5 bases, J lost 9 bases, and 7 bases stayed unmatched. The V gene's germline CDR1 is SEHNR and CDR2 FQNEAQ (reference sequence). This CDR3 contains 14 residues. This sample was included in a study of blood T cell repertoires in COVID-19. The sequencing sample was made of peripheral blood. The J gene is TRBJ1-6, the V gene TRBV7-9, with TRBD1 matching 7 bases. The clonotype was recovered from a human donor in a cohort sampled during active COVID-19. The CDR3 loop reads CASSLQGESSPLHF. The DNA for the CDR3 is TGTGCCAGCAGCCTTCAGGGGGAGAGTTCACCCCTCCACTTT.